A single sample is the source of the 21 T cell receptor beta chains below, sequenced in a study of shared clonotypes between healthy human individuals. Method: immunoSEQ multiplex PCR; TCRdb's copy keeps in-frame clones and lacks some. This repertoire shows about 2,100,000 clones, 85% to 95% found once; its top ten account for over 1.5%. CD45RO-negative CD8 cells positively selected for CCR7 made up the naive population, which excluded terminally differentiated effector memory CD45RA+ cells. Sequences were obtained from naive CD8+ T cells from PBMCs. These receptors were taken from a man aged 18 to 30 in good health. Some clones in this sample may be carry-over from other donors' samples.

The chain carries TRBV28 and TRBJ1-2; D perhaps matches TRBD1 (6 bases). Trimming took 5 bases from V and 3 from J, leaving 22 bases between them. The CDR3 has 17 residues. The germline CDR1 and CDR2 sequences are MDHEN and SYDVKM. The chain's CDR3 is CASSPRGGKGYYYGYTF. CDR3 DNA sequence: TGTGCCAGCAGTCCTAGGGGGGGTAAGGGATACTACTATGGCTACACCTTC.

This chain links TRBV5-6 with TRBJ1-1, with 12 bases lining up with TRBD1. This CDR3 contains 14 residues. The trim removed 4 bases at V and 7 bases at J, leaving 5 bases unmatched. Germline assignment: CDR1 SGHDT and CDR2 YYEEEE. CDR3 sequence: CASSPGQGAREAFF. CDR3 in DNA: TGTGCCAGCAGCCCGGGACAGGGGGCACGTGAAGCTTTCTTT.

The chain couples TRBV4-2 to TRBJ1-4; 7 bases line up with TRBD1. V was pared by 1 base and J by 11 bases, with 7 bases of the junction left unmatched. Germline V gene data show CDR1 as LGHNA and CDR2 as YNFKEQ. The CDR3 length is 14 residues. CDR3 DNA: TGTGCCAGCAGCCAAGGGCAGGGGGTCGTTAAACTGTTTTTT. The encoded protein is CASSQGQGVVKLFF.

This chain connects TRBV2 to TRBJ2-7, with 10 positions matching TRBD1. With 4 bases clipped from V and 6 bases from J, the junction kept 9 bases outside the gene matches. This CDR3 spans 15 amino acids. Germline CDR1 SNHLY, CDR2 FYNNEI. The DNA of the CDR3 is TGTGCCAGCAGTGCCGGGACAGGGGAATTCATCGAGCAGTACTTC. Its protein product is CASSAGTGEFIEQYF. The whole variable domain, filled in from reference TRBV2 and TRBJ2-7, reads EPEVTQTPSHQVTQMGQEVILRCVPISNHLYFYWYRQILGQKVEFLVSFYNNEISEKSEIFDDQFSVERPDGSNFTLKIRSTKLEDSAMYFCASSAGTGEFIEQYFGPGTRLTVT.

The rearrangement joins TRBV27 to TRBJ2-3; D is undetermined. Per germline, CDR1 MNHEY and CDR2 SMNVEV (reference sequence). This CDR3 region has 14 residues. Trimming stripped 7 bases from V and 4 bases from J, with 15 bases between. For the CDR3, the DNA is TGTGCCAGCAACTCCAAATTAGACGCAGATACGCAGTATTTT. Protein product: CASNSKLDADTQYF.

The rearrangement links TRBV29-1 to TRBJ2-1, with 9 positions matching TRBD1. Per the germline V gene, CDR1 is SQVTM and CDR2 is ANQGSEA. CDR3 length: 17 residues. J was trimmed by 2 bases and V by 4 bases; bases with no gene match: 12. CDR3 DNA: TGCAGCGTTGTCGGGGGACAGGGCGTGGGTACCTACAATGAGCAGTTCTTC. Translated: CSVVGGQGVGTYNEQFF.

The CDR3 is CAIAWGALYEQYF. The CDR3 DNA is TGTGCCATTGCATGGGGGGCGCTCTACGAGCAGTACTTC. This chain connects TRBV6-1 to TRBJ2-7; D is possibly TRBD1 or TRBD2 (6 bases each). The CDR3 extends over 13 amino acids. Deletions cut 10 bases from V and 3 bases from J, with 16 bases between. Looked up from germline, CDR1 is MNHNS and CDR2 is SASEGT.

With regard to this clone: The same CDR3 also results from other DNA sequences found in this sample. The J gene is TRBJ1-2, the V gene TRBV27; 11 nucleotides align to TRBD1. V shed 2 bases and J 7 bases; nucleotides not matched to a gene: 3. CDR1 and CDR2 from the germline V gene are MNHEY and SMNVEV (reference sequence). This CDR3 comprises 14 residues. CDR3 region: CASSLGQGATGYTF. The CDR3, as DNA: TGTGCCAGCAGTTTAGGACAGGGGGCGACTGGCTACACCTTC.

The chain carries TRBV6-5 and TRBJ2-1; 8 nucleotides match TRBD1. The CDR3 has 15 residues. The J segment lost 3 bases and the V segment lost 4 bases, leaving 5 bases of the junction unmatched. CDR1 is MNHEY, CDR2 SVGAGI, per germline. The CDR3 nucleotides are TGTGCCAGCAGTTCGCCCGGGACAGGCTACAATGAGCAGTTCTTC. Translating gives CASSSPGTGYNEQFF.

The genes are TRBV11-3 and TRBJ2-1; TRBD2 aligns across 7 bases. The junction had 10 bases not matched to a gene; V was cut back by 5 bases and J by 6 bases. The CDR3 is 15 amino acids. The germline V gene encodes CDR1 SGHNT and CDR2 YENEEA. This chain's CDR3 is CASSPTQGGSNEQFF. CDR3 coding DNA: TGTGCCAGCAGCCCTACCCAGGGCGGGAGCAATGAGCAGTTCTTC.

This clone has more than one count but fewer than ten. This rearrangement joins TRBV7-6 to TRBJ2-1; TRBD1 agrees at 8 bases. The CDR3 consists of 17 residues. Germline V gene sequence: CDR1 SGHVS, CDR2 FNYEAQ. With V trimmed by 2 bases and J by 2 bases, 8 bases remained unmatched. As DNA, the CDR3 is TGTGCCAGCAGCTTAAACCCCCGGGACAGGACCTACAATGAGCAGTTCTTC. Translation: CASSLNPRDRTYNEQFF.

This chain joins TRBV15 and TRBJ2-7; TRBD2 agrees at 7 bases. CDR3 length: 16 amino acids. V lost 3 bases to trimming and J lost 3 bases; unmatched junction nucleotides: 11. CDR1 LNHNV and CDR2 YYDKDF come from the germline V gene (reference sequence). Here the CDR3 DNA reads TGTGCCACCAGCAGCCAAGGAGCGGGATTGGACTACGAGCAGTACTTC. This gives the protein CATSSQGAGLDYEQYF.

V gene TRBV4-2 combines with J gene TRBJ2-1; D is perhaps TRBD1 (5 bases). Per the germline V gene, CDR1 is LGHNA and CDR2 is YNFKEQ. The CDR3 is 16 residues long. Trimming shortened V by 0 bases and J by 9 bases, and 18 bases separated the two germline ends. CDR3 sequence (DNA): TGTGCCAGCAGCCAAGAAGTCGTCAACCCAAGGGGTGAGCAGTTCTTC. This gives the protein CASSQEVVNPRGEQFF.

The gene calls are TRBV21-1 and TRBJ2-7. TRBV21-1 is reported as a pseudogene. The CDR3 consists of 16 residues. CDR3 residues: CASSKGTDRGTYEQYF. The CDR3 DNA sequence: TGTGCCAGCAGCAAAGGGACGGACCGAGGAACCTACGAGCAGTACTTC.

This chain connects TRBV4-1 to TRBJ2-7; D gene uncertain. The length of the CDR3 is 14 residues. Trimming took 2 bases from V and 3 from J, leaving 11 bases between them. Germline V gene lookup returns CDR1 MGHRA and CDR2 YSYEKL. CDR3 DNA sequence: TGCGCCAGCAGCCAAACTCAGGCTAACTACGAGCAGTACTTC. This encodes CASSQTQANYEQYF.

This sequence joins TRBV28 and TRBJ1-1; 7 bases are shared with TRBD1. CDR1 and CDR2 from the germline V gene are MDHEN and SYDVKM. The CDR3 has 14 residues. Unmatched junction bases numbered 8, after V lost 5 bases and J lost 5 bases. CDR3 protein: CASSITGDWTEAFF. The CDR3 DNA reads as TGTGCCAGCAGTATCACAGGGGATTGGACTGAAGCTTTCTTT. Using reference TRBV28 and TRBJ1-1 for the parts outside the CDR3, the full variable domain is DVKVTQSSRYLVKRTGEKVFLECVQDMDHENMFWYRQDPGLGLRLIYFSYDVKMKEKGDIPEGYSVSREKKERFSLILESASTNQTSMYLCASSITGDWTEAFFGQGTRLTVV.

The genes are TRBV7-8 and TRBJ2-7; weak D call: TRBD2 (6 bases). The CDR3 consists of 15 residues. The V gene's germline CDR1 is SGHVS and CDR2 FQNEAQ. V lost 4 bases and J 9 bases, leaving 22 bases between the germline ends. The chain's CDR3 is CASSSRETPYPGQYF. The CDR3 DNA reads TGTGCCAGCAGCTCCCGGGAGACACCTTATCCTGGGCAGTACTTC.

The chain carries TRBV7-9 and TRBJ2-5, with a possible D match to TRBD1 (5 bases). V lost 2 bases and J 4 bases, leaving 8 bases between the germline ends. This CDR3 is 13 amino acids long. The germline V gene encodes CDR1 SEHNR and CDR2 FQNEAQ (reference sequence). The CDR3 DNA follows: TGTGCCAGCAGCTTACCTAGGGGAGAGACCCAGTACTTC. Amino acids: CASSLPRGETQYF.

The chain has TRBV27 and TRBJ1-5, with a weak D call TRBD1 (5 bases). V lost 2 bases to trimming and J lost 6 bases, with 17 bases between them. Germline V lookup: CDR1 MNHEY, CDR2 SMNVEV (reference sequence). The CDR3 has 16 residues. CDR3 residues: CASSLLPGQGGQPQHF. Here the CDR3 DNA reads TGTGCCAGCAGTTTACTCCCCGGGCAGGGCGGTCAGCCCCAGCATTTT.

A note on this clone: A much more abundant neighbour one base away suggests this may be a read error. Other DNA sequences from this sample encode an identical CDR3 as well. CDR3 sequence (DNA): TGTGCCAGCAGTTTAGGGCAGAACTACGAGCAGTACTTC. It yields the protein CASSLGQNYEQYF. V gene TRBV27 combines with J gene TRBJ2-7; D call uncertain. V lost 2 bases and J 3 bases, leaving 8 bases between the germline ends. The CDR3 is made up of 13 amino acids. Germline V lookup: CDR1 MNHEY, CDR2 SMNVEV (reference sequence).

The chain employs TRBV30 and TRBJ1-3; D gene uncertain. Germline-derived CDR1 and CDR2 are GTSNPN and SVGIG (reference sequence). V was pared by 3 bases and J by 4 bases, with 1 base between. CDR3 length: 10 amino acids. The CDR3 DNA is TGTGCCTGGAGGGGAAACACCATATATTTT. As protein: CAWRGNTIYF.